This T cell receptor beta chain was identified in a study of blood T cell repertoires in COVID-19. The V and J ends lost 2 bases and 1 base respectively, with 8 bases between them. This CDR3 is 14 amino acids long. CDR1 is MNHEY, CDR2 SVGEGT, per germline. This clone has just a few counts. As originally analysed: Estimation of nucleated cell counts relied on the amplification of reference gene primers. Profiled with immunoSEQ multiplex PCR; TCRdb holds only in-frame clones, not every one. The DNA gave D and trimming, while V, J and clone size come from that table. In the table there are some 200,000 clones, 87% of which are singletons.

The specimen sequenced was peripheral blood. The sequence derives from a woman in her seventies with COVID-19, enrolled during active disease. The J gene is TRBJ1-1, the V gene TRBV6-2 or TRBV6-3; D gene unclear. CDR3 loop: CASSYSGWNTEAFF. The CDR3 DNA reads as TGTGCCAGCAGTTACAGCGGGTGGAACACTGAAGCTTTCTTT.